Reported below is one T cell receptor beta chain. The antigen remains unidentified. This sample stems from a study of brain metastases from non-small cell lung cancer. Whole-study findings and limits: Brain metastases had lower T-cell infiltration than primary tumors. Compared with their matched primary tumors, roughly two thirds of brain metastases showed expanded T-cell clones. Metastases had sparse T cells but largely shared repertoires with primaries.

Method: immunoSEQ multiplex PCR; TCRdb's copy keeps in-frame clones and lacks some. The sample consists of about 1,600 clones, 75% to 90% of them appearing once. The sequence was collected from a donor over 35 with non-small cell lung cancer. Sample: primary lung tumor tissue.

The CDR3 DNA is TGTGCCAGCAGCTTAGATGTTAGCCGAGGGGAGCAGTACTTC. Residues: CASSLDVSRGEQYF. V usage is TRBV7-2 and J usage is TRBJ2-7; D might be TRBD2 (5 bases). This CDR3 region has 14 residues. CDR1 is SGHTA and CDR2 is FQGNSA in the germline V gene. Trimming took 1 base from V and 7 from J, leaving 14 bases between them.